This is a list of T cell receptor beta chains from one sample in a study of a mutant IDH1 vaccine in newly diagnosed glioma. These TCRs are of unknown antigen specificity. The assay was immunoSEQ multiplex PCR, and TCRdb's table has in-frame clones only and misses some. The sample lists 37,000 or so clones; about 80% were seen once. The material was PBMCs, obtained from a glioma patient whose treatment included an IDH1 peptide vaccine. These receptors were collected from a man in his thirties or forties with glioma. Both conserved end residues are part of each CDR3. Fields, in order: V gene, D gene, J gene, clone size, CDR3 protein, CDR3 DNA. A D gene is named only where the DNA matches it firmly. The listing skips clone size in some rows; elsewhere it reads once, few, many or a size class.

TRBV30	-	TRBJ2-2	-	CALGEPNTGELFF	TGTGCCCTCGGGGAGCCGAACACCGGGGAGCTGTTTTTT
TRBV6-1	-	TRBJ1-5	medium-sized	CASSAASTDSYQPQHF	TGTGCCAGCAGTGCGGCTTCGACAGATTCGTATCAGCCCCAGCATTTT
TRBV28	-	TRBJ2-6	-	CASSAGASSSGANVLTF	TGTGCCAGCAGTGCCGGGGCCTCCTCCTCTGGGGCCAACGTCCTGACTTTC
TRBV7-3	-	TRBJ1-3	-	CASSSGVGNTIYF	TGTGCCAGCTCCTCAGGAGTTGGAAACACCATATATTTT
TRBV5-4	-	TRBJ1-1	-	CASSLTGRANTEAFF	TGTGCCAGCAGCTTGACAGGGAGGGCGAACACTGAAGCTTTCTTT
TRBV9	TRBD1	TRBJ2-7	-	CASSRGQAVSYEQYF	TGTGCCAGCAGCCGCGGACAGGCAGTCTCCTACGAGCAGTACTTC
TRBV11-3	-	TRBJ1-3	-	CASSRGGNENTIYF	TGTGCCAGCAGCCGAGGGGGTAACGAAAACACCATATATTTT
TRBV7-2	TRBD2	TRBJ2-3	-	CASSRRGGRADTQYF	TGTGCCAGCAGCCGTCGGGGGGGCCGCGCAGATACGCAGTATTTT
TRBV6-1	TRBD2	TRBJ2-7	-	CASSARLAGPYEQYF	TGTGCCAGCAGTGCCCGACTAGCCGGACCCTACGAGCAGTACTTC
TRBV7-2	TRBD1	TRBJ2-7	-	CASSFAVDREVVYEQYF	TGTGCCAGCAGCTTTGCCGTGGACAGGGAGGTAGTATACGAGCAGTACTTC
TRBV10-3	-	TRBJ2-7	-	CAISDVDPSYEQYF	TGTGCCATCAGTGATGTGGACCCATCCTACGAGCAGTACTTC
TRBV9	-	TRBJ2-5	-	CASSSWGGQGETQYF	TGTGCCAGCAGCTCTTGGGGGGGCCAGGGGGAGACCCAGTACTTC
TRBV5-1	TRBD1	TRBJ1-4	-	CASSLVGQGTFNEKLFF	TGCGCCAGCAGCTTGGTAGGACAGGGAACCTTTAATGAAAAACTGTTTTTT
TRBV5-1	-	TRBJ1-4	-	CASSGTAETNEKLFF	TGCGCCAGCAGCGGAACGGCGGAAACTAATGAAAAACTGTTTTTT
TRBV4-1	TRBD1	TRBJ1-4	-	CASSRTGTGGEKLFF	TGCGCCAGCAGCCGAACCGGGACAGGGGGCGAAAAACTGTTTTTT
TRBV4-1	TRBD2	TRBJ2-2	-	CASSQASGRADHTGELFF	TGCGCCAGCAGCCAAGCGAGCGGGAGGGCCGACCACACCGGGGAGCTGTTTTTT
TRBV13	TRBD1	TRBJ1-1	-	CASSPRQGRSGTEAFF	TGTGCCAGCAGCCCAAGACAGGGTAGGAGCGGGACTGAAGCTTTCTTT
TRBV2	TRBD2	TRBJ2-5	once	CARQEAGGQETQYF	TGTGCCAGACAGGAAGCGGGGGGACAAGAGACCCAGTACTTC
TRBV6-1	-	TRBJ2-1	once	CASSEARGGPYNEQFF	TGTGCCAGCAGTGAAGCGAGAGGGGGTCCCTACAATGAGCAGTTCTTC
TRBV4-3	-	TRBJ2-2	-	CASSQEYGRWNTGELFF	TGCGCCAGCAGCCAAGAATATGGCAGGTGGAACACCGGGGAGCTGTTTTTT
TRBV19	TRBD1	TRBJ1-5	-	CASSIRTGHYSNQPQHF	TGTGCCAGTAGTATAAGGACAGGGCACTATAGCAATCAGCCCCAGCATTTT
TRBV27	-	TRBJ1-5	-	CASPYPRGSVTQHF	TGTGCCAGCCCTTACCCTAGGGGCTCTGTAACCCAGCATTTT
TRBV7-2	TRBD1	TRBJ2-2	-	CASSRTGATSGELFF	TGTGCCAGCAGTCGGACAGGGGCCACTTCGGGGGAGCTGTTTTTT
TRBV19	TRBD1	TRBJ2-7	-	CASSTGQGAGRYEQYF	TGTGCCAGTAGTACGGGACAGGGGGCCGGAAGGTACGAGCAGTACTTC
TRBV7-2	-	TRBJ2-3	-	CASSHQGTGQYF	TGTGCCAGCAGCCACCAAGGAACGGGGCAGTATTTT
TRBV11-2	TRBD2	TRBJ2-7	few	CASSSRTSGYYEQYF	TGTGCCAGCAGCTCGAGGACTAGCGGGTACTACGAGCAGTACTTC
TRBV2	TRBD2	TRBJ2-7	few	CARTKGGVHDEQYF	TGTGCCCGCACTAAGGGAGGGGTGCACGACGAGCAGTACTTC
TRBV19	-	TRBJ2-3	once	CASSLREDTQYF	TGTGCCAGTAGTCTCAGGGAAGATACGCAGTATTTT
TRBV5-4	-	TRBJ2-2	-	CASSSLPGELFF	TGTGCCAGCAGCTCCCTACCCGGGGAGCTGTTTTTT
TRBV5-5	TRBD1	TRBJ1-5	-	CASSFQGALNQPQHF	TGTGCCAGCAGCTTCCAGGGGGCTCTCAATCAGCCCCAGCATTTT
TRBV30	TRBD1	TRBJ1-3	-	CAWSVREQGSGNTIYF	TGTGCCTGGAGTGTACGGGAACAGGGGTCTGGAAACACCATATATTTT
TRBV6-5	-	TRBJ2-7	-	CASSSRQSYEQYF	TGTGCCAGCAGTTCCCGACAGTCCTACGAGCAGTACTTC
TRBV18	TRBD1	TRBJ2-2	once	CASSPLGQGLNTGELFF	TGTGCCAGCTCACCGTTGGGACAGGGCTTGAACACCGGGGAGCTGTTTTTT
TRBV9	TRBD2	TRBJ2-3	-	CASSAPAGVSTDTQYF	TGTGCCAGCAGCGCCCCAGCGGGAGTGAGCACAGATACGCAGTATTTT
TRBV5-1	TRBD2	TRBJ2-1	-	CASNLAGEGNEQFF	TGCGCCAGCAATCTAGCGGGAGAGGGGAATGAGCAGTTCTTC
TRBV5-1	TRBD1	TRBJ1-4	-	CASSPGGTGKSNEKLFF	TGCGCCAGCAGCCCTGGAGGGACAGGGAAATCTAATGAAAAACTGTTTTTT
TRBV11-2	-	TRBJ1-1	once	CASSLEMDTEAFF	TGTGCCAGCAGCTTAGAAATGGACACTGAAGCTTTCTTT
TRBV27	-	TRBJ2-5	-	CASSLNRDTQETQYF	TGTGCCAGCAGCTTAAACCGGGACACACAAGAGACCCAGTACTTC
TRBV18	-	TRBJ2-4	-	CASSPRMTGPQNIQYF	TGTGCCAGCTCACCACGGATGACAGGTCCCCAAAACATTCAGTACTTC
TRBV7-9	-	TRBJ1-1	-	CASSLGEYGEAFF	TGTGCCAGTAGCTTAGGGGAATACGGTGAAGCTTTCTTT
TRBV25-1	-	TRBJ2-5	-	CASSEHRAGYQETQYF	TGTGCCAGCAGTGAACACAGGGCAGGGTACCAAGAGACCCAGTACTTC
TRBV25-1	TRBD2	TRBJ2-1	-	CASNGLDSYNEQFF	TGTGCCAGCAATGGACTAGACTCCTACAATGAGCAGTTCTTC
TRBV7-9	TRBD1	TRBJ2-1	-	CASSLGQGDYNEQFF	TGTGCCAGCAGCTTGGGACAGGGAGACTACAATGAGCAGTTCTTC
TRBV7-6	-	TRBJ2-7	-	CASSLFAGAGYEQYF	TGTGCCAGCAGCTTATTCGCGGGGGCCGGGTACGAGCAGTACTTC
TRBV30	-	TRBJ2-7	-	CAWRGDGSSYEQYF	TGTGCCTGGAGAGGGGACGGGAGCTCCTACGAGCAGTACTTC
TRBV7-9	TRBD1	TRBJ2-7	few	CASSGARRGQDYEQYF	TGTGCCAGCAGCGGGGCGAGGAGGGGACAGGACTACGAGCAGTACTTC
TRBV19	-	TRBJ2-2	-	CASTHSRTENTGELFF	TGTGCCAGTACCCACTCTAGGACCGAGAACACCGGGGAGCTGTTTTTT
TRBV6-5	-	TRBJ1-3	-	CASTRKPGSGNTIYF	TGTGCCAGCACCAGAAAACCCGGCTCTGGAAACACCATATATTTT
TRBV6-5	-	TRBJ2-5	-	CASSYGAAGTQYF	TGTGCCAGCAGTTACGGGGCGGCGGGGACCCAGTACTTC
TRBV6-5	-	TRBJ1-4	few	CASRSGLREKLFF	TGTGCCAGCAGATCAGGGTTAAGAGAAAAACTGTTTTTT
TRBV11-2	TRBD2	TRBJ2-5	-	CASSLGALAGPETQYF	TGTGCCAGCAGCTTAGGCGCCCTAGCGGGCCCAGAGACCCAGTACTTC
TRBV2	TRBD1	TRBJ2-7	-	CASSEQGVEQYF	TGTGCCAGCAGTGAACAGGGGGTCGAGCAGTACTTC
TRBV30	-	TRBJ1-2	-	CAWSVIVNYGYTF	TGTGCCTGGAGTGTAATAGTAAACTATGGCTACACCTTC
TRBV7-2	-	TRBJ1-2	-	CASSPPAVLYGYTF	TGTGCCAGCAGCCCTCCGGCGGTACTCTATGGCTACACCTTC
TRBV19	-	TRBJ2-2	few	CASSIGGSHTGELFF	TGTGCCAGTAGTATAGGGGGCAGTCACACCGGGGAGCTGTTTTTT
TRBV4-1	-	TRBJ1-4	-	CASSQGGRVDEKLFF	TGCGCCAGCAGCCAAGGGGGCAGGGTGGATGAAAAACTGTTTTTT
TRBV9	TRBD1	TRBJ2-3	once	CASSVPTTGAGTDTQYF	TGTGCCAGCAGCGTACCCACTACAGGGGCCGGCACAGATACGCAGTATTTT
TRBV12-5	-	TRBJ1-3	-	CASRTDFGNTIYF	TGTGCTAGTAGGACAGATTTTGGAAACACCATATATTTT
TRBV6-4	-	TRBJ1-4	once	CASSDSVGRGEKLFF	TGTGCCAGCAGTGACTCGGTAGGGAGGGGTGAAAAACTGTTTTTT